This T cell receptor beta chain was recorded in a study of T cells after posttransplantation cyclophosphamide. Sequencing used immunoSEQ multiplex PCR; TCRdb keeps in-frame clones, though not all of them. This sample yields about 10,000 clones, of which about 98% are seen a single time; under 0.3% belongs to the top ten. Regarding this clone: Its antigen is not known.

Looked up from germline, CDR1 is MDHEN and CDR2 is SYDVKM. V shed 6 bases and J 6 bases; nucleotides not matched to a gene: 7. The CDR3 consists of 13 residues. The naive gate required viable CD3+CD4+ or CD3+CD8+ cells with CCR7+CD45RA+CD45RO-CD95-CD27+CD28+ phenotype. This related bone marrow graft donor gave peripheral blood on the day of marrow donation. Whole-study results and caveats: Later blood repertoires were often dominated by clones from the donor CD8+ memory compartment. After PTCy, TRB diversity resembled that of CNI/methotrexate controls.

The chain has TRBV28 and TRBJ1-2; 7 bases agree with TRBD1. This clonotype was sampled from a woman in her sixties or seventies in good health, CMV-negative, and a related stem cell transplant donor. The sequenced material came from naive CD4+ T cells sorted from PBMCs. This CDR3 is CASSSTGRHGYTF. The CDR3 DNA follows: TGTGCCAGCAGCTCGACAGGGAGACATGGCTACACCTTC.